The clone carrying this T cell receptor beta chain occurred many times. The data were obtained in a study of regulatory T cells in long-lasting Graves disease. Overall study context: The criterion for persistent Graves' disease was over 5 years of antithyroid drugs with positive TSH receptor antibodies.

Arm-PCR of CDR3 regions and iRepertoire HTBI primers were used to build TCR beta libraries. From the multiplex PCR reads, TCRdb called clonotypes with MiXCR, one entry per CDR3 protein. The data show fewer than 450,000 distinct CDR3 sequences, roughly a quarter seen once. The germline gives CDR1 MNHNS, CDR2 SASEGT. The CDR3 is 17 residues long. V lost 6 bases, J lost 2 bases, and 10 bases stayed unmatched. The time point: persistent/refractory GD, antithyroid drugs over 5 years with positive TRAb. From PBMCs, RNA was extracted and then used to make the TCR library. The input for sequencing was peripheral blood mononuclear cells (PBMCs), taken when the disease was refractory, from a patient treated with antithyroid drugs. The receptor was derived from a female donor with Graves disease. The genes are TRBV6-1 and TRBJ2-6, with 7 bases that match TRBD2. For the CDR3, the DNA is TGTGCCAGCAGAATTACGTCGGGGGGAGCTGGGGCCAACGTCCTGACTTTC. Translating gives CASRITSGGAGANVLTF.